One and the same sample provided the 14 T cell receptor beta chains below, sequenced in a study of regulatory T cells in long-lasting Graves disease. The time point: persistent/refractory GD, antithyroid drugs over 5 years with positive TRAb. Isolated PBMC RNA provided the starting material for the TCR library. Sequencing libraries for TCR beta were prepared with iRepertoire HTBI primers and Arm-PCR of CDR3 regions. TCRdb ran MiXCR on the multiplex PCR reads and lists one entry per CDR3 protein. The data contain 400,000 to 500,000 distinct CDR3 sequences, approximately 21% of them seen just once; the ten biggest clones take up around 7%. The specimen comprised peripheral blood mononuclear cells (PBMCs), sampled when the disease was refractory, from a patient treated with antithyroid drugs. Source of these receptors: a female donor with Graves disease.

This clonotype was seen a handful of times. This chain joins TRBV19 and TRBJ1-5, with D hard to call. The CDR3 has 14 amino acids. Trimming took off 3 bases at V and 10 bases at J, with 16 bases between the two ends. The germline CDR1 and CDR2 sequences are LNHDA and SQIVND (reference sequence). DNA for the CDR3: TGTGCCAGTAGTATTGGACGGCTGGGTGACCCCCAGCATTTT. It encodes CASSIGRLGDPQHF.

This clonotype was detected many times. The V call is TRBV7-9, the J call TRBJ2-7, with 11 bases that match TRBD1. V was clipped by 3 bases and J by 0 bases; unmatched bases: 1. The CDR3 totals 15 residues. Germline V gene data show CDR1 as SEHNR and CDR2 as FQNEAQ (reference sequence). This chain's CDR3 is CASSLGTGGSYEQYF. The DNA for the CDR3 is TGTGCCAGCAGCTTGGGGACAGGGGGCTCCTACGAGCAGTACTTC.

This clonotype was seen a few times. The chain couples TRBV6-1 to TRBJ2-1; TRBD2 aligns across 10 bases. This CDR3 region has 15 residues. The V gene end was trimmed by 5 bases and the J gene end by 4 bases; junction bases not matched to a gene: 5. Germline V lookup: CDR1 MNHNS, CDR2 SASEGT. The CDR3, as DNA: TGTGCCAGCAGTACCCTAGCGGGGGTGTACAATGAGCAGTTCTTC. It yields the protein CASSTLAGVYNEQFF.

A single count supports this clonotype. The chain combines TRBV6-2 or TRBV6-3 with TRBJ2-3, with D unresolved. V was trimmed by 3 bases and J by 2 bases, leaving 9 bases between them. The CDR3 length is 14 residues. CDR1 is MNHEY and CDR2 is SVGEGT in the germline V gene. CDR3 region: CASSYDGLTDTQYF. CDR3 nucleotides: TGTGCCAGCAGTTATGATGGCCTCACAGATACGCAGTATTTT.

Regarding this clonotype: The junction departs from the called germline gene at one end, perhaps through a read error. The chain combines TRBV5-1 with TRBJ2-7, with D possibly TRBD1 on 6 matching bases. This CDR3 is 13 amino acids long. Germline loops: CDR1 SGHRS, CDR2 YFSETQ. The CDR3 nucleotides are TGCGCCAGCAGCTTTGACAGGAACTACGAGCGGTACTTC. It encodes CASSFDRNYERYF.

The chain is built from TRBV29-1 and TRBJ1-2; D is ambiguous. The V gene lost 3 bases and the J gene lost 5 bases, with 13 bases spanning the gap. This CDR3 has 13 residues. Germline V gene lookup returns CDR1 SQVTM and CDR2 ANQGSEA. CDR3 in amino acids: CSVEMVSEYGYTF. CDR3 DNA: TGCAGCGTTGAGATGGTGTCGGAATATGGCTACACCTTC.

This clonotype has a count of ten or more. This chain connects TRBV28 to TRBJ2-7; D gene ambiguous. This CDR3 contains 13 residues. The V gene's germline CDR1 is MDHEN and CDR2 SYDVKM. The V end was cut by 5 bases, the J end by 3 bases, with 11 bases between. The CDR3 DNA sequence: TGTGCCAGCAGTCCCACGCTAGGCTACGAGCAGTACTTC. Translating gives CASSPTLGYEQYF.

The table lists this clonotype with many counts. The chain recombines TRBV5-1 with TRBJ1-2; no clear D. The CDR3 has 13 amino acids. The V gene's germline CDR1 is SGHRS and CDR2 YFSETQ. Trimming stripped 0 bases from V and 5 bases from J, with 8 bases between. CDR3 in amino acids: CASSLDGVYGYTF. The CDR3 region has the DNA TGCGCCAGCAGCTTGGATGGCGTATATGGCTACACCTTC.

This rearrangement joins TRBV19 to TRBJ1-5; tentatively, D is TRBD1 (6 bases). Germline values: CDR1 LNHDA, CDR2 SQIVND (reference sequence). The CDR3 runs 14 residues. Between the trimmed V and J ends, which lost 11 bases and 1 base, there was a span of 15 bases. Here the CDR3 DNA reads TGTGCCGGAGGGGGGATCAGAAGCAATCAGCCCCAGCATTTT. It encodes CAGGGIRSNQPQHF.

Worth noting for this clonotype: A much larger clone is a single base away; this may be a read error. No conserved phenylalanine or tryptophan ends this CDR3, so it is likely a read error. The rearrangement joins TRBV28 to TRBJ2-5; no reliable D call. The CDR3 runs 14 residues. CDR1 is MDHEN and CDR2 is SYDVKM in the germline V gene. The V end was cut by 5 bases, the J end by 5 bases, with 15 bases between. The DNA for the CDR3 is TGTGCCAGCAGTCGCCATCAGGCCGGGGAGACCCAGTACCTC. The encoded protein is CASSRHQAGETQYL.

The CDR3 sequence is CASRFDRGPTYEQYF. The DNA of the CDR3 is TGTGCCAGCAGATTTGACAGGGGTCCTACCTACGAGCAGTACTTC. The chain uses TRBV12-3 or TRBV12-4 and TRBJ2-7, with 8 bases lining up with TRBD1. The CDR3 has 15 amino acids. The J segment lost 2 bases and the V segment lost 6 bases, leaving 9 bases of the junction unmatched.

This clonotype was found many times. The V and J genes are TRBV6-9 and TRBJ2-5; D possibly uses TRBD1 or TRBD2 (6 bases each). V lost 4 bases to trimming and J lost 3 bases, with 15 bases between them. Germline CDR1 is MNHGY and CDR2 is SVAAGI. The CDR3 length is 15 residues. CDR3 in amino acids: CASSFSKRGEETQYF. The CDR3, as DNA: TGTGCCAGCAGTTTTAGCAAGAGGGGGGAAGAGACCCAGTACTTC.

This clonotype was observed a handful of times. This chain links TRBV3-1 with TRBJ1-3; D uncertain. CDR1 and CDR2 (germline): LGHDT, YNNKEL (reference sequence). The CDR3 covers 13 residues. The ends were cut back, 6 bases at V and 0 bases at J, with 6 bases in the middle. CDR3 coding DNA: TGTGCCAGCAGTTCGACCTCTGGAAACACCATATATTTT. Translated, it gives CASSSTSGNTIYF.

The J gene is TRBJ1-1, the V gene TRBV7-9; D is perhaps TRBD1 (5 bases). Germline CDR1 and CDR2: SEHNR and FQNEAQ (reference sequence). Deletions cut 3 bases from V and 4 bases from J, with 18 bases between. This CDR3 is built from 16 residues. The DNA for the CDR3 is TGTGCCAGCAGCTTTACCCCGGAGGGGCCTGGCACTGAAGCTTTCTTT. Its protein is CASSFTPEGPGTEAFF. Filled out from reference TRBV7-9 and TRBJ1-1, the complete variable domain reads DTGVSQNPRHKITKRGQNVTFRCDPISEHNRLYWYRQTLGQGPEFLTYFQNEAQLEKSRLLSDRFSAERPKGSFSTLEIQRTEQGDSAMYLCASSFTPEGPGTEAFFGQGTRLTVV.